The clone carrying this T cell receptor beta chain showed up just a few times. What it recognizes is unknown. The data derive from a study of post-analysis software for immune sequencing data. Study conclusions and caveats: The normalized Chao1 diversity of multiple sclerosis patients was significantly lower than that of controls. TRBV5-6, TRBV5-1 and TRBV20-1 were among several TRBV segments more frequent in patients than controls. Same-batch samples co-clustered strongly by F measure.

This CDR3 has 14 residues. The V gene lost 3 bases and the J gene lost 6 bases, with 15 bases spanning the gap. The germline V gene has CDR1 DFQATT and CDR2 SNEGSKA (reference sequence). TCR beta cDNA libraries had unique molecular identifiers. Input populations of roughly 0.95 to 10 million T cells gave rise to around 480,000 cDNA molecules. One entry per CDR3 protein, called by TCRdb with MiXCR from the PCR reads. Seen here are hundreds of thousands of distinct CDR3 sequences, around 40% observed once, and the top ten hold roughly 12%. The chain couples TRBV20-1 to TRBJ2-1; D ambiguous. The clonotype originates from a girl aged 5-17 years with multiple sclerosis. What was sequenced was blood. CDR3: CSASEDVGFNEQFF. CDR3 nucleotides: TGCAGTGCTAGTGAGGATGTCGGCTTCAATGAGCAGTTCTTC.